The 32 T cell receptor beta chains below all came from one sample that was sequenced in a study of Ad26.COV2.S vaccination and SARS-CoV-2 variants. The treatment is: 15 to 20 received Ad26.COV2.S at low or high dose, single or two shots; about 5 received placebo; per-sample allocation not given. Specimens were obtained on day 63 following the first vaccine or placebo injection. Some clones are missing from TCRdb's copy, which holds only in-frame ones; the method was immunoSEQ multiplex PCR. The repertoire holds 300,000 to 350,000 clones, with more than 85% as singletons. Sequencing used peripheral blood, obtained in a trial of Ad26.COV2.S vaccine versus placebo. These receptors originate from a person aged 18-60 years who received the Ad26.COV2.S COVID-19 vaccine or a placebo.

The chain combines TRBV6-2 or TRBV6-3 with TRBJ1-5; possible D gene TRBD1, 6 bases. Germline CDR1 and CDR2: MNHEY and SVGEGT. V lost 0 bases and J lost 10, with 7 bases in between. CDR3 size: 12 residues. CDR3 sequence: CASSYSGGPQHF. As DNA, the CDR3 is TGTGCCAGCAGTTACTCCGGGGGCCCCCAGCATTTT.

The V gene is TRBV4-1, the J gene TRBJ2-1; D is uncertain. The CDR3 length is 15 residues. The V and J ends lost 1 base and 5 bases respectively, with 12 bases between them. Germline-derived CDR1 and CDR2 are MGHRA and YSYEKL. DNA of the CDR3: TGCGCCAGCAGCCAAGTTACCCCCACGAACAATGAGCAGTTCTTC. Its translation is CASSQVTPTNNEQFF.

This clone has more than one count but fewer than ten. The chain employs TRBV6-5 and TRBJ1-5; 7 nucleotides match TRBD1. CDR1 and CDR2 (germline): MNHEY, SVGAGI. Trimming cost V 6 bases and J 4 bases; bases outside gene matches: 3. CDR3 length: 13 amino acids. The CDR3 DNA follows: TGTGCCAGCAGCAGGACAGGAAATCAGCCCCAGCATTTT. Its protein product is CASSRTGNQPQHF.

About this clone itself: The identical CDR3 is also encoded by other nucleotide sequences in the sample. The chain employs TRBV9 and TRBJ1-1; a possible D gene is TRBD1 (6 bases). This CDR3 is 14 amino acids long. V was clipped by 1 base and J by 4 bases, with 11 bases between them. CDR1 and CDR2 from the germline V gene are SGDLS and YYNGEE. CDR3 amino acids: CASSVTGGGTEAFF. The CDR3 DNA reads TGTGCCAGCAGCGTAACCGGGGGCGGCACTGAAGCTTTCTTT.

V is TRBV9 and J is TRBJ2-5; D gene unclear. Trimming shortened V by 0 bases and J by 2 bases, and 5 bases separated the two germline ends. The CDR3 is 13 residues long. CDR1 SGDLS and CDR2 YYNGEE come from the germline V gene. CDR3 protein: CASSVGIQETQYF. The CDR3 bases are TGTGCCAGCAGCGTAGGTATTCAAGAGACCCAGTACTTC.

Concerning this clone: This CDR3 is also generated by other DNA sequences in the sample. The gene calls are TRBV28 and TRBJ2-7; D unclear. Germline assignment: CDR1 MDHEN and CDR2 SYDVKM. The V end was cut by 3 bases, the J end by 4 bases, with 4 bases between. This CDR3 is built from 11 residues. CDR3 in amino acids: CASSFGYEQYF. The CDR3 DNA reads TGTGCCAGCAGTTTCGGTTACGAGCAGTACTTC.

The rearrangement joins TRBV19 to TRBJ2-1; a weak D match, TRBD2 (6 bases). With 5 bases removed from V and 7 bases from J, the gap between germline ends came to 18 bases. Germline V CDR1 and CDR2: LNHDA, SQIVND (reference sequence). This CDR3 contains 15 residues. CDR3 loop: CASSWVPGAGNEQFF. Written as DNA, the CDR3 is TGTGCCAGTAGTTGGGTACCGGGAGCTGGGAATGAGCAGTTCTTC.

This clone showed up just once. The chain carries TRBV11-2 and TRBJ2-7; D possibly corresponds to TRBD2 (6 bases). There are 14 residues in the CDR3. The ends were cut back, 6 bases at V and 5 bases at J, with 17 bases in the middle. Germline loops: CDR1 SGHAT, CDR2 FQNNGV. CDR3 in DNA: TGTGCCAGCAGTTTCAATCAGGAGGGCCACGAGCAGTACTTC. Protein sequence: CASSFNQEGHEQYF. Looking up the rest from reference TRBV11-2 and TRBJ2-7 gives the full variable domain: EAGVAQSPRYKIIEKRQSVAFWCNPISGHATLYWYQQILGQGPKLLIQFQNNGVVDDSQLPKDRFSAERLKGVDSTLKIQPAKLEDSAVYLCASSFNQEGHEQYFGPGTRLTVT.

The J gene is TRBJ2-7, the V gene TRBV27, with TRBD2 matching 15 bases. The CDR3 totals 17 residues. Germline CDR1 MNHEY, CDR2 SMNVEV (reference sequence). Trimming removed 0 bases from V and 6 bases from J; junction bases left unmatched: 6. The CDR3 DNA follows: TGTGCCAGCAGTTTATCCACCGGGACTAGCGGGAGGTTCGAGCAGTACTTC. Translation: CASSLSTGTSGRFEQYF.

The chain couples TRBV6-2 or TRBV6-3 to TRBJ2-3, with 7 positions matching TRBD1. V shed 2 bases, J shed 0 bases, and the junction held 8 bases outside the gene matches. Germline V gene lookup returns CDR1 MNHEY and CDR2 SVGEGT. The CDR3 covers 17 residues. The CDR3 loop is CASSYPQTGLSTDTQYF. The CDR3 nucleotides are TGTGCCAGCAGTTACCCTCAGACAGGGTTAAGCACAGATACGCAGTATTTT.

The J gene is TRBJ2-5, the V gene TRBV3-1 (or the pseudogene TRBV3-2); TRBD1 might be the D (6 bases). CDR3 length: 16 residues. Germline-derived CDR1 and CDR2 are LGHDT and YNNKEL (reference sequence). Trimming cost V 4 bases and J 4 bases, with 19 bases left between them. In nucleotides, the CDR3 is TGTGCCAGCAGCCCAGATCTAGGGGGTAGCGTAGAGACCCAGTACTTC. Its protein product is CASSPDLGGSVETQYF.

This chain joins TRBV9 and TRBJ1-4; D is possibly TRBD1 (5 bases). V gave up 4 bases and J gave up 8 bases, with 12 bases separating them. The CDR3 totals 13 residues. Germline-derived CDR1 and CDR2 are SGDLS and YYNGEE. The CDR3 protein is CASSPGGNEKLFF. The CDR3 DNA follows: TGTGCCAGCAGCCCTGGGGGTAACGAAAAACTGTTTTTT.

The V call is TRBV10-1, the J call TRBJ2-1; D unclear. V lost 8 bases and J 4 bases, leaving 12 bases between the germline ends. Germline V gives CDR1 WNHNN, CDR2 SYGVQD (reference sequence). The CDR3 is 13 residues long. CDR3 sequence: CASSRTNYNEQFF. CDR3 sequence (DNA): TGCGCCAGCTCTAGAACGAATTACAATGAGCAGTTCTTC.

The rearrangement links TRBV7-2 to TRBJ2-7; 8 positions match TRBD1. J gave up 3 bases and V 5 bases, and 6 bases lay outside the gene matches. The CDR3 covers 14 residues. Germline CDR1 reads SGHTA; CDR2 reads FQGNSA. The CDR3 here is CASSSRGPSYEQYF. DNA for the CDR3: TGTGCCAGCAGCAGCAGGGGGCCTAGCTACGAGCAGTACTTC.

This clone was seen more than once but under ten times. Other DNA sequences in the same sample also yield this CDR3. The chain is built from TRBV6-2 or TRBV6-3 and TRBJ1-5; D not certain. The CDR3 sequence is 15 residues long. V was pared by 0 bases and J by 2 bases, with 8 bases between. Germline V gene sequence: CDR1 MNHEY, CDR2 SVGEGT. CDR3 sequence reads: CASSYSGRGNQPQHF. CDR3 bases: TGTGCCAGCAGTTACTCCGGTCGGGGCAATCAGCCCCAGCATTTT.

V and J are TRBV6-2 or TRBV6-3 and TRBJ2-1; a possible D gene is TRBD1 (5 bases). The germline V gene encodes CDR1 MNHEY and CDR2 SVGEGT. This CDR3 region has 14 residues. Between the trimmed V and J ends, which lost 2 bases and 6 bases, there was a span of 11 bases. CDR3: CASSYGQGGNEQFF. In nucleotides, the CDR3 is TGTGCCAGCAGTTACGGGCAGGGCGGCAATGAGCAGTTCTTC.

The rearrangement links TRBV20-1 to TRBJ1-1; D unclear. Trimming pared 1 base from V and 10 bases from J, leaving 10 bases between. The CDR3 extends over 11 amino acids. Per the germline V gene, CDR1 is DFQATT and CDR2 is SNEGSKA (reference sequence). The CDR3 DNA reads as TGCAGTGCTAGAGGTCCCCTTGGAGCTTTCTTT. Translated: CSARGPLGAFF.

This clone was picked up one time. The genes are TRBV27 and TRBJ2-3, with D hard to call. Trimming removed 6 bases at V and 0 bases at J, with 10 bases between. CDR3 size: 14 residues. CDR1 and CDR2 from the germline V gene are MNHEY and SMNVEV (reference sequence). CDR3 residues: CASRVDSSTDTQYF. The CDR3 DNA sequence: TGTGCCAGCAGGGTAGACTCTAGCACAGATACGCAGTATTTT.

The chain uses TRBV28 and TRBJ1-6, with TRBD1 identical over 7 bases. The CDR3 extends over 15 amino acids. Germline-derived CDR1 and CDR2 are MDHEN and SYDVKM. V lost 8 bases, J lost 7 bases, and 11 bases stayed unmatched. The CDR3 nucleotides read TGTGCCAGCCAAGATACCTTCAGGGGGAATTCACCCCTCCACTTT. Its translation: CASQDTFRGNSPLHF.

V and J are TRBV5-1 and TRBJ2-7; D possibly corresponds to TRBD1 (6 bases). Trimming took 2 bases from V and 0 from J, leaving 12 bases between them. CDR1 and CDR2 (germline): SGHRS, YFSETQ. The CDR3 runs 15 residues. The CDR3: CASSLGQPFSYEQYF. CDR3 DNA sequence: TGCGCCAGCAGCTTAGGACAGCCCTTCTCCTACGAGCAGTACTTC.

This chain links TRBV5-5 with TRBJ1-6; the match to TRBD1 covers 7 bases. J gave up 10 bases and V 4 bases, and 17 bases lay outside the gene matches. Germline V CDR1 and CDR2: SGHKS, YYEKEE (reference sequence). The CDR3 has 17 amino acids. The CDR3 loop reads CASSHDFDREFNSPLHF. CDR3 nucleotide sequence: TGTGCCAGCAGCCACGATTTCGACAGGGAATTTAACTCACCCCTCCACTTT.

The genes are TRBV5-8 and TRBJ1-5; D not resolved. Looked up from germline, CDR1 is SGHTS and CDR2 is YDEGEE. The ends were cut back, 6 bases at V and 0 bases at J, with 7 bases in the middle. The CDR3 sequence is 13 residues long. CDR3 loop: CASTPYSNQPQHF. The CDR3 DNA is TGTGCCAGCACCCCATATAGCAATCAGCCCCAGCATTTT. The variable domain in full, completed from reference TRBV5-8 and TRBJ1-5, reads EAGVTQSPTHLIKTRGQQATLRCSPISGHTSVYWYQQALGLGLQFLLWYDEGEERNRGNFPPRFSGRQFPNYSSELNVNALELEDSALYLCASTPYSNQPQHFGDGTRLSIL.

On this clone itself: At one of its ends the junction is not consistent with the germline gene, which may arise from a read error. The rearrangement joins TRBV10-2 to TRBJ2-7; maybe TRBD1 (6 bases). Germline V lookup: CDR1 WSHSY, CDR2 SAAADI. This CDR3 has 15 residues. The CDR3: CASRSTGTISSEQYF. The DNA for the CDR3 is TGCGCCAGCAGAAGCACCGGGACAATCTCCTCCGAGCAGTACTTC.

This clone was seen a few times. This rearrangement joins TRBV13 to TRBJ1-1; the D gene is possibly TRBD1 (5 bases). V lost 2 bases to trimming and J lost 0 bases, with 7 bases between them. CDR1 and CDR2 (germline): PRHDT, FYEKMQ (reference sequence). This CDR3 region has 14 residues. CDR3 bases: TGTGCCAGCAGCTTATGGGGCATGAACACTGAAGCTTTCTTT. It specifies CASSLWGMNTEAFF. Looking up the rest from reference TRBV13 and TRBJ1-1 gives the full variable domain: AAGVIQSPRHLIKEKRETATLKCYPIPRHDTVYWYQQGPGQDPQFLISFYEKMQSDKGSIPDRFSAQQFSDYHSELNMSSLELGDSALYFCASSLWGMNTEAFFGQGTRLTVV.

This chain connects TRBV18 to TRBJ2-7, with TRBD2 matching over 8 bases. Germline V gene data show CDR1 as KGHSH and CDR2 as LQKENI. This CDR3 contains 16 residues. The junction had 5 bases not matched to a gene; V was cut back by 0 bases and J by 1 base. DNA for the CDR3: TGTGCCAGCTCACCACCCCCCAGCGGGAGTTCCTACGAGCAGTACTTC. Its translation: CASSPPPSGSSYEQYF.

Many counts were recorded for this clone. The chain carries TRBV5-6 and TRBJ2-7; 7 bases are shared with TRBD1. The CDR3 has 15 residues. Germline V gives CDR1 SGHDT, CDR2 YYEEEE. With V trimmed by 4 bases and J by 6 bases, 13 bases remained unmatched. The CDR3 coding sequence is TGTGCCAGCAGCCGTGGGACAGAACTTCACTCCGAGCAGTACTTC. It specifies CASSRGTELHSEQYF.

Worth noting for this clone: Other nucleotide sequences from this sample produce the same CDR3. V gene TRBV9 combines with J gene TRBJ2-1; no reliable D call. CDR1 and CDR2 (germline): SGDLS, YYNGEE. The V and J ends lost 0 bases and 4 bases respectively, with 5 bases between them. CDR3 size: 13 residues. CDR3 DNA sequence: TGTGCCAGCAGCGTAGGAACTTACAATGAGCAGTTCTTC. This sequence encodes CASSVGTYNEQFF.

This clone was counted once. The rearrangement joins TRBV27 to TRBJ2-5, with D perhaps being TRBD1 or TRBD2 (5 bases each). From germline, CDR1 is MNHEY and CDR2 SMNVEV (reference sequence). The CDR3 contains 14 residues. Trimming shortened V by 3 bases and J by 5 bases, and 13 bases separated the two germline ends. DNA of the CDR3: TGTGCCAGCAGTTTTGGGGGACCGGGGGAGACCCAGTACTTC. This translates into CASSFGGPGETQYF.

The CDR3 DNA sequence: TGTGCCAGCAGCCAAAAGGCGGGGTCCGGGTACGAGCAGTACTTC. It yields the protein CASSQKAGSGYEQYF. V and J are TRBV7-8 and TRBJ2-7; a weak D match, TRBD2 (6 bases). V dropped 5 bases and J dropped 4 bases, with 18 bases sitting between them. CDR1 and CDR2 (germline): SGHVS, FQNEAQ. The CDR3 runs to 15 residues.

The chain carries TRBV6-5 and TRBJ2-1; D is undetermined. V lost 7 bases to trimming and J lost 9 bases, with 16 bases between them. Germline loops: CDR1 MNHEY, CDR2 SVGAGI. The CDR3 contains 13 residues. DNA for the CDR3: TGTGCCAGCACTTTTGACGGGTACGGTGAGCAGTTCTTC. As protein: CASTFDGYGEQFF.

The gene calls are TRBV19 and TRBJ2-1, with TRBD2 identical over 9 bases. The CDR3 consists of 15 residues. Germline V CDR1 and CDR2: LNHDA, SQIVND (reference sequence). Germline trimming cut 5 bases from V and 7 bases from J; bases unmatched to any gene: 9. The CDR3 here is CASSGKAGGKNEQFF. In DNA form, the CDR3 reads TGTGCCAGTAGTGGAAAAGCGGGAGGAAAGAATGAGCAGTTCTTC.

The V and J genes are TRBV2 and TRBJ1-2; 9 nucleotides align to TRBD1. In germline, CDR1 is SNHLY, CDR2 FYNNEI. After removal of 8 bases from V and 8 bases from J, the junction contained 12 bases not matched to a gene. CDR3 length equals 14 residues. As DNA, the CDR3 is TGTGCCAGCTCCGGAGACAGGGGGGGTGGAGGCTACACCTTC. It encodes CASSGDRGGGGYTF.